The present TCR beta chain was sequenced within a study of shared clonotypes between healthy human individuals. Overall study results and limits: For sorted subsets, rarefaction showed incomplete sequencing despite large depth.

The V gene lost 1 base and the J gene lost 3 bases, with 10 bases spanning the gap. The germline gives CDR1 SGHNT, CDR2 YYREEE (reference sequence). The CDR3 has 14 amino acids. How the authors handled the data: As immunoSEQ supplied junction-only sequences (without quality scores), filtering differed. Only in-frame clones appear in the TCRdb table, and some are missing; sequencing was by immunoSEQ multiplex PCR. Clone size and V and J calls were adopted from that table, with D and trimming inferred from the DNA. Here the sample spans 1.4 million or so clones, approximately 98.5% being singletons. Concerning this clone: The antigen is not known.

Donation came from healthy HIV-negative adults that had no recent acute infections or vaccinations. This chain connects TRBV5-4 to TRBJ1-2; a weak D match, TRBD1 (5 bases). The sequenced sample was naive CD4+ T cells sorted from blood. Subset denoted: CD45RA+ positively selected. The receptor was derived from a man aged 25 to 45 in good health. Written as DNA, the CDR3 is TGTGCCAGCAGCTTGTCCTGGGGGGACTATGGCTACACCTTC. It yields the protein CASSLSWGDYGYTF.